This record concerns one T cell receptor beta chain sequence. This sample stems from a study of blood T cell repertoires in COVID-19. V was cut by 2 bases and J by 0 bases, with 8 bases left in between. In germline, CDR1 is SGHDT, CDR2 YYEEEE. The CDR3 contains 14 residues. Measured with immunoSEQ multiplex PCR; TCRdb has only the in-frame clones, and not every one. The sample shows approximately 110,000 clones, around four fifths of them seen only once. This receptor was identified in a woman between 55 and 75 years old with acute or convalescent COVID-19. This sequence joins TRBV5-6 and TRBJ1-1; D not certain. The sample taken for sequencing was peripheral blood. The CDR3: CASSFGQMNTEAFF. The CDR3 region has the DNA TGTGCCAGCAGCTTTGGCCAGATGAACACTGAAGCTTTCTTT.